This passage covers 24 T cell receptor beta chains from one sample sequenced in a study of T cells in Graves' hyperthyroidism and ophthalmopathy. RNA transcripts gave rise to amplified TCR beta CDR3 regions. RT-PCR in the first round (using the HTBI primer set) targeted the TCR CDR3. TCRdb re-derived calls from the multiplex PCR reads in MiXCR, one entry per CDR3 protein. The sample has around 620,000 distinct CDR3 sequences, approximately 14% seen once; the top ten hold around 7%. Sequenced sample: blood. Source of these receptors: a woman aged 18-35 years with Graves' ophthalmopathy.

This clonotype showed up many times. V and J are TRBV7-9 and TRBJ2-1, with TRBD1 as a possible D gene (5 bases). Germline lookup yields CDR1 SEHNR and CDR2 FQNEAQ (reference sequence). The CDR3 runs to 12 residues. V was shortened by 5 bases and J by 10 bases, with 12 bases between the two germline ends. CDR3 sequence (DNA): TGTGCCAGCAGCCCGACAGTTAACGAGCAGTTCTTC. Encoded protein: CASSPTVNEQFF. The whole variable domain, filled in from reference TRBV7-9 and TRBJ2-1, reads DTGVSQNPRHKITKRGQNVTFRCDPISEHNRLYWYRQTLGQGPEFLTYFQNEAQLEKSRLLSDRFSAERPKGSFSTLEIQRTEQGDSAMYLCASSPTVNEQFFGPGTRLTVL.

This clonotype was found many times. The chain recombines TRBV11-3 with TRBJ1-1, with a possible D match to TRBD1 (5 bases). CDR1 and CDR2 (germline): SGHNT, YENEEA. The CDR3 is 21 amino acids. V lost 4 bases to trimming and J lost 3 bases, with 33 bases between them. CDR3 DNA sequence: TGTGCCAGCAGCTCTCAAGCTTGGCCCCGGGACCTACCCCCTCAGGACACTGAAGCTTTCTTT. It encodes CASSSQAWPRDLPPQDTEAFF.

The V and J genes are TRBV4-1 and TRBJ2-6, with no clear D. V was cut by 4 bases and J by 2 bases, with 3 bases left in between. Germline-derived CDR1 and CDR2 are MGHRA and YSYEKL. This CDR3 has 13 amino acids. CDR3 protein: CASSPPGANVLTF. The CDR3 DNA is TGCGCCAGCAGCCCACCTGGGGCCAACGTCCTGACTTTC.

CDR3 sequence reads: CASSWGDGTNEKLFF. CDR3 nucleotides: TGTGCCAGCAGTTGGGGGGACGGAACTAATGAAAAACTGTTTTTT. The chain has TRBV27 and TRBJ1-4; weak D call: TRBD1 (5 bases). This CDR3 spans 15 amino acids. Germline CDR1 reads MNHEY; CDR2 reads SMNVEV (reference sequence). V was shortened by 4 bases and J by 1 base, with 10 bases between the two germline ends.

This clonotype was observed many times. This chain joins TRBV6-6 and TRBJ1-1, with D unclear. The germline V gene encodes CDR1 MNHNY and CDR2 SVGAGI (reference sequence). The CDR3 length is 14 residues. V lost 0 bases and J lost 1, with 6 bases in between. The DNA for the CDR3 is TGTGCCAGCAGTTACTCGCATTCGAACACTGAAGCTTTCTTT. It yields the protein CASSYSHSNTEAFF.

In regard to this clonotype: With a much larger clone just one base away, this may be a read error. Since no conserved phenylalanine or tryptophan closes the CDR3, a read error is the likely cause. CDR3 region: CASSLAHPTLQETQYL. CDR3 in DNA: TGTGCTAGCAGCTTAGCCCATCCCACCCTCCAAGAGACCCAGTACCTC. The chain couples TRBV7-7 to TRBJ2-5, with unresolved D. Germline assignment: CDR1 SSHAT and CDR2 FNYEAQ (reference sequence). The CDR3 loop spans 16 amino acids.

The chain joins TRBV20-1 to TRBJ1-6; 9 bases agree with TRBD1. Germline V gives CDR1 DFQATT, CDR2 SNEGSKA (reference sequence). V lost 2 bases and J lost 9; bases outside the gene matches: 5. CDR3 length equals 14 residues. CDR3 nucleotides: TGCAGTGCTAGACGTACAGGGGGCGGTTCACCCCTCCACTTT. This encodes CSARRTGGGSPLHF.

This clonotype was seen only a few times. V gene TRBV13 combines with J gene TRBJ2-6, with 7 bases matching TRBD2. The CDR3 is made up of 18 amino acids. CDR1 PRHDT and CDR2 FYEKMQ come from the germline V gene (reference sequence). The junction had 11 bases not matched to a gene; V was cut back by 4 bases and J by 2 bases. The CDR3 reads CASSSGLVVGPGANVLTF. The CDR3 DNA reads TGTGCCAGCAGCTCCGGACTAGTTGTTGGCCCTGGGGCCAACGTCCTGACTTTC. The whole variable domain, remainder taken from reference TRBV13 and TRBJ2-6, is AAGVIQSPRHLIKEKRETATLKCYPIPRHDTVYWYQQGPGQDPQFLISFYEKMQSDKGSIPDRFSAQQFSDYHSELNMSSLELGDSALYFCASSSGLVVGPGANVLTFGAGSRLTVL.

This clonotype was recorded at least ten times. The rearrangement uses TRBV20-1 and TRBJ2-3, with 12 bases that match TRBD2. Germline CDR1 is DFQATT and CDR2 is SNEGSKA (reference sequence). CDR3 length equals 15 residues. V trimming: 2 bases; J trimming: 7 bases; junction bases outside the gene matches: 7. For the CDR3, the DNA is TGCAGTGCTAGATCCGGACTAGCGGGGTCAAATACGCAGTATTTT. This gives the protein CSARSGLAGSNTQYF.

This clonotype was seen repeatedly, ten times or more. The chain couples TRBV2 to TRBJ2-1; 7 bases match TRBD1. This CDR3 is 13 amino acids long. In germline, CDR1 is SNHLY, CDR2 FYNNEI. V was pared by 6 bases and J by 5 bases, with 4 bases of the junction left unmatched. CDR3 in amino acids: CASRVTGNNEQFF. CDR3 nucleotides: TGTGCCAGCAGGGTGACAGGGAACAATGAGCAGTTCTTC.

The chain is built from TRBV10-3 and TRBJ2-1, with D unclear. V lost 7 bases to trimming and J lost 3 bases, with 10 bases between them. The V gene's germline CDR1 is ENHRY and CDR2 SYGVKD. This CDR3 spans 13 amino acids. The CDR3: CAINPGDYNEQFF. In DNA form, the CDR3 reads TGTGCCATCAACCCGGGCGACTACAATGAGCAGTTCTTC.

This clonotype was seen ten or more times. The chain is built from TRBV2 and TRBJ2-2; a possible D gene is TRBD1 (6 bases). V was trimmed by 5 bases and J by 7 bases, leaving 11 bases between them. Germline values: CDR1 SNHLY, CDR2 FYNNEI. This CDR3 has 13 residues. CDR3 coding DNA: TGTGCCAGCAGTCCCGGGACACACGGGGAGCTGTTTTTT. It translates to CASSPGTHGELFF.

This clonotype has a count of ten or more. The V gene is TRBV6-2 or TRBV6-3, the J gene TRBJ2-5; possible D gene TRBD1, 6 bases. The CDR3 runs 14 residues. The V end lost 3 bases, the J end lost 4 bases, and 12 bases lay between the germline ends. Germline V gene sequence: CDR1 MNHEY, CDR2 SVGEGT. CDR3 coding DNA: TGTGCCAGCAGTTATTCCGGGACACGAGAGACCCAGTACTTC. As protein: CASSYSGTRETQYF.

This clonotype was found a few times. J is TRBJ2-5 and V is TRBV7-3, with D unclear. The germline V gene encodes CDR1 SGHTA and CDR2 FQGTGA. V was cut by 2 bases and J by 3 bases, with 10 bases left in between. The CDR3 runs 14 residues. CDR3 DNA: TGTGCCAGCAGCTTAGGTACGGACGAAGAGACCCAGTACTTC. This translates into CASSLGTDEETQYF.

This clonotype has more than one count but fewer than ten. The V and J genes are TRBV6-1 and TRBJ2-5; no firm D call. The V end lost 6 bases, the J end lost 5 bases, and 16 bases lay between the germline ends. Germline V CDR1 and CDR2: MNHNS, SASEGT. CDR3 size: 14 residues. As DNA, the CDR3 is TGTGCCAGCAGCCCCGCCTGGTTGGGGGAGACCCAGTACTTC. This sequence encodes CASSPAWLGETQYF.

This clonotype was seen many times. V and J are TRBV6-2 or TRBV6-3 and TRBJ2-1; D unresolved. Trimming stripped 0 bases from V and 4 bases from J, with 16 bases between. Germline V lookup: CDR1 MNHEY, CDR2 SVGEGT. The length of the CDR3 is 17 residues. The CDR3 bases are TGTGCCAGCAGTTACTCTGTATCGGGTAGCCATTACAATGAGCAGTTCTTC. This gives the protein CASSYSVSGSHYNEQFF.

This clonotype was seen many times. The chain is built from TRBV5-4 and TRBJ2-5; a possible D gene is TRBD2 (5 bases). V gave up 4 bases and J gave up 5 bases, with 15 bases separating them. This CDR3 has 14 residues. The germline V gene encodes CDR1 SGHNT and CDR2 YYREEE (reference sequence). The CDR3 loop is CASSTNPDWETQYF. The CDR3 DNA follows: TGTGCCAGCAGCACCAACCCGGACTGGGAGACCCAGTACTTC.

There are many counts of this clonotype. The rearrangement links TRBV14 to TRBJ1-1, with 7 bases fitting TRBD1. J lost 5 bases, V lost 4 bases, and 7 bases had no gene match. Germline lookup yields CDR1 SGHDN and CDR2 FVKESK. This CDR3 is 14 amino acids long. The CDR3 loop is CASSLNNRGTEAFF. CDR3 DNA: TGTGCCAGCAGCCTCAATAACAGGGGTACTGAAGCTTTCTTT. The full variable domain, completed using reference TRBV14 and TRBJ1-1, is EAGVTQFPSHSVIEKGQTVTLRCDPISGHDNLYWYRRVMGKEIKFLLHFVKESKQDESGMPNNRFLAERTGGTYSTLKVQPAELEDSGVYFCASSLNNRGTEAFFGQGTRLTVV.

This clonotype was observed many times. The chain carries TRBV10-3 and TRBJ2-7; 14 bases align to TRBD2. This CDR3 has 17 amino acids. V was clipped by 4 bases and J by 5 bases; unmatched bases: 10. Germline CDR1 and CDR2: ENHRY and SYGVKD. CDR3 nucleotide sequence: TGTGCCATCAGTGGGGGACTAGCGGGAGATGAGGTTGACGAGCAGTACTTC. This gives the protein CAISGGLAGDEVDEQYF.

The chain couples TRBV6-2 or TRBV6-3 to TRBJ1-6, with a weak D call TRBD1 (5 bases). CDR3 length: 15 amino acids. Germline CDR1 and CDR2: MNHEY and SVGEGT. V lost 11 bases and J 5 bases, leaving 19 bases between the germline ends. The CDR3 region has the DNA TGTGCCTGCCGTATTCAATGGGGACATAATTCACCCCTCCACTTT. The encoded protein is CACRIQWGHNSPLHF.

The sample holds many counts of this clonotype. The chain links TRBV27 to TRBJ1-6; D call uncertain. The V end was cut by 3 bases, the J end by 9 bases, with 12 bases between. The length of the CDR3 is 14 residues. CDR1 and CDR2 (germline): MNHEY, SMNVEV (reference sequence). The CDR3 loop is CASSFDPNGSPLHF. For the CDR3, the DNA is TGTGCCAGCAGTTTCGACCCGAACGGTTCACCCCTCCACTTT.

Regarding this clonotype: A read error may explain this, as a much larger clone is one base away. The CDR3 nucleotides are TGTGCCAGCAGTTGGGACAGGGGTCGTGAAGAACTGTTTTTT. Translation gives CASSWDRGREELFF. This chain joins TRBV12-3 or TRBV12-4 and TRBJ1-4, with 10 positions matching TRBD1. The CDR3 has 14 residues.

To note about this clonotype: Possible read error: a much larger clone is one base away. The chain has TRBV29-1 and TRBJ2-1, with TRBD2 as a possible D gene (5 bases). Looked up from germline, CDR1 is SQVTM and CDR2 is ANQGSEA. This CDR3 has 14 amino acids. CDR3 in amino acids: CSVVGGDLYNGQFF. Written as DNA, the CDR3 is TGCAGCGTTGTAGGAGGTGACCTCTACAATGGGCAGTTCTTC.

This clonotype was seen ten or more times. This chain connects TRBV30 to TRBJ2-7; D is uncertain. The CDR3 sequence is 13 residues long. The V end lost 2 bases, the J end lost 3 bases, and 11 bases lay between the germline ends. Germline V gene lookup returns CDR1 GTSNPN and CDR2 SVGIG (reference sequence). CDR3 sequence (DNA): TGTGCCTGGAGTTGGTCTTTAGGCTACGAGCAGTACTTC. It translates to CAWSWSLGYEQYF.